One sample yielded the 21 T cell receptor beta chains listed below, sequenced in a study of cytomegalovirus exposure and HLA in healthy donors. Here immunoSEQ multiplex PCR was the method, and the copy in TCRdb shows in-frame clones only, minus some. Of about 74,000 clones listed, roughly 92% are singletons. Material for sequencing was PBMCs. The source is a young woman in good health and CMV-seropositive.

The V gene is TRBV5-1, the J gene TRBJ2-7, with 9 bases lining up with TRBD2. V shed 0 bases and J 5 bases; nucleotides not matched to a gene: 0. CDR1 and CDR2 (germline): SGHRS, YFSETQ. The CDR3 loop spans 13 amino acids. Here the CDR3 reads CASSLGLADEQYF. The DNA of the CDR3 is TGCGCCAGCAGCTTGGGACTAGCGGACGAGCAGTACTTC.

This sequence joins TRBV5-1 and TRBJ2-3; possible D gene TRBD2, 6 bases. Trimming shortened V by 7 bases and J by 6 bases, and 18 bases separated the two germline ends. This CDR3 comprises 14 residues. CDR1 is SGHRS and CDR2 is YFSETQ in the germline V gene. This chain's CDR3 is CASARSGSWDTQYF. CDR3 bases: TGCGCCAGCGCCCGTAGCGGCTCCTGGGATACGCAGTATTTT.

The chain employs TRBV15 and TRBJ1-5, with D perhaps matching TRBD1 (6 bases). The CDR3 loop spans 14 amino acids. CDR1 LNHNV and CDR2 YYDKDF come from the germline V gene (reference sequence). Trimming pared 8 bases from V and 3 bases from J, leaving 14 bases between. CDR3 in DNA: TGTGCCACCCAGGGACACGAGTCCAATCAGCCCCAGCATTTT. Translated: CATQGHESNQPQHF.

This clone was seen a single time. The V call is TRBV15, the J call TRBJ2-7; 9 nucleotides line up with TRBD1. V trimming: 0 bases; J trimming: 6 bases; junction bases outside the gene matches: 6. The CDR3 contains 15 residues. Looked up from germline, CDR1 is LNHNV and CDR2 is YYDKDF (reference sequence). The CDR3 region has the DNA TGTGCCACCAGCAGAGAGGGACAGGGACGAGGCGAGCAGTACTTC. It specifies CATSREGQGRGEQYF.

V and J are TRBV7-9 and TRBJ2-3; D ambiguous. Trimming removed 4 bases at V and 0 bases at J, with 14 bases between. Germline V gene sequence: CDR1 SEHNR, CDR2 FQNEAQ (reference sequence). The CDR3 has 16 amino acids. The CDR3: CASSSSFRVSTDTQYF. CDR3 nucleotide sequence: TGTGCCAGCAGCTCGTCCTTCCGGGTTAGCACAGATACGCAGTATTTT.

J is TRBJ2-1 and V is TRBV9, with a weak D call TRBD2 (7 bases). Per the germline V gene, CDR1 is SGDLS and CDR2 is YYNGEE. Trimming removed 0 bases at V and 10 bases at J, with 20 bases between. The CDR3 length is 16 residues. This chain's CDR3 is CASSVEAGALPGEQFF. CDR3 in DNA: TGTGCCAGCAGCGTAGAGGCGGGGGCCCTTCCAGGAGAGCAGTTCTTC.

The chain links TRBV4-1 to TRBJ2-7; 8 nucleotides align to TRBD1. Germline V gene lookup returns CDR1 MGHRA and CDR2 YSYEKL. V lost 4 bases, J lost 3 bases, and 2 bases stayed unmatched. The CDR3 totals 13 residues. CDR3 sequence: CASSRGQGYEQYF. The DNA of the CDR3 is TGCGCCAGCAGCCGTGGACAGGGCTACGAGCAGTACTTC.

J is TRBJ2-7 and V is TRBV7-2; TRBD1 matches at 11 bases. The junction had 4 bases not matched to a gene; V was cut back by 4 bases and J by 2 bases. This CDR3 comprises 15 residues. Per the germline V gene, CDR1 is SGHTA and CDR2 is FQGNSA. In nucleotides, the CDR3 is TGTGCCAGCAGCTCCTGGACAGGGGGCCCCTACGAGCAGTACTTC. It yields the protein CASSSWTGGPYEQYF.

This chain links TRBV27 with TRBJ2-7; 8 bases fit TRBD1. This CDR3 is 12 amino acids long. Trimming at V came to 6 bases and at J to 6 bases, leaving 4 bases not matched to a gene. Germline lookup yields CDR1 MNHEY and CDR2 SMNVEV (reference sequence). This chain's CDR3 is CASSRTGLEQYF. CDR3 bases: TGTGCCAGCAGCCGGACAGGGCTCGAGCAGTACTTC.

The CDR3 nucleotides read TGTGCCAGCAGCTTAGGACAGGGTAATGAAAAACTGTTTTTT. Residues: CASSLGQGNEKLFF. The V gene is TRBV7-9, the J gene TRBJ1-4; 7 bases are a match to TRBD1. The CDR3 loop spans 14 amino acids. J gave up 4 bases and V 1 base, and 0 bases lay outside the gene matches. Germline loops: CDR1 SEHNR, CDR2 FQNEAQ (reference sequence).

This chain joins TRBV6-1 and TRBJ1-5; D gene uncertain. This CDR3 has 16 amino acids. Trimming removed 1 base from V and 1 base from J, with 11 bases in between. Germline V CDR1 and CDR2: MNHNS, SASEGT. As DNA, the CDR3 is TGTGCCAGCAGTGAAGAAGGAGGGTACAGCAATCAGCCCCAGCATTTT. Amino acids: CASSEEGGYSNQPQHF.

The sample holds one count of this clone. This chain uses TRBV9 with TRBJ2-1; D perhaps matches TRBD2 (5 bases). This CDR3 region has 16 residues. Trimming took off 0 bases at V and 1 base at J, with 11 bases between the two ends. The germline V gene encodes CDR1 SGDLS and CDR2 YYNGEE. CDR3 sequence: CASSVGHGGSYNEQFF. The CDR3 nucleotides read TGTGCCAGCAGCGTAGGCCACGGCGGGTCCTACAATGAGCAGTTCTTC.

The chain employs TRBV4-1 and TRBJ2-7, with D possibly matching TRBD2 (6 bases). The CDR3 sequence is 15 residues long. V lost 2 bases and J lost 5, with 16 bases in between. CDR1 is MGHRA, CDR2 YSYEKL, per germline. CDR3 sequence (DNA): TGCGCCAGCAGCCAACCCTCGGGGGTCGCGGACGAGCAGTACTTC. Translating gives CASSQPSGVADEQYF.

The chain couples TRBV6-1 to TRBJ1-5; weak D call: TRBD1 (6 bases). Germline V gene sequence: CDR1 MNHNS, CDR2 SASEGT. V shed 6 bases and J shed 3 bases, with 12 bases lying between them. This CDR3 comprises 14 residues. CDR3 DNA sequence: TGTGCCAGCAGCTCCAGGGGAAACAATCAGCCCCAGCATTTT. Its protein is CASSSRGNNQPQHF.

The chain employs TRBV2 and TRBJ2-7, with D perhaps matching TRBD1 (5 bases). Looked up from germline, CDR1 is SNHLY and CDR2 is FYNNEI. This CDR3 contains 14 residues. V gave up 6 bases and J gave up 2 bases, with 14 bases separating them. CDR3 in amino acids: CASRLDNLAYEQYF. The CDR3 coding sequence is TGTGCCAGCAGGCTGGACAACCTTGCCTACGAGCAGTACTTC.

The sample holds one count of this clone. CDR3: CASSVGTSGSWETQYF. CDR3 coding DNA: TGTGCCAGCAGCGTCGGGACTAGCGGGAGTTGGGAGACCCAGTACTTC. V and J are TRBV9 and TRBJ2-5, with 14 nucleotides matching TRBD2. The CDR3 extends over 16 amino acids. Losses at the gene ends were 2 bases for V and 5 bases for J; bases not matched to a gene: 5. Germline CDR1 is SGDLS and CDR2 is YYNGEE.

This chain uses TRBV10-1 with TRBJ2-1; 12 bases fit TRBD2. Germline values: CDR1 WNHNN, CDR2 SYGVQD (reference sequence). This CDR3 contains 15 residues. V shed 3 bases, J shed 9 bases, and the junction held 6 bases outside the gene matches. CDR3 amino acids: CASSERRTSGVEQFF. The CDR3 DNA reads TGCGCCAGCAGTGAACGGCGGACTAGCGGGGTTGAGCAGTTCTTC.

The V gene is TRBV6-1, the J gene TRBJ2-7; the D gene is possibly TRBD1 (5 bases). Per the germline V gene, CDR1 is MNHNS and CDR2 is SASEGT. V was trimmed by 3 bases and J by 0 bases, leaving 9 bases between them. The CDR3 runs 14 residues. The CDR3 is CASSEAGPSYEQYF. In DNA, the CDR3 is TGTGCCAGCAGTGAGGCAGGGCCCTCCTACGAGCAGTACTTC.

The chain carries TRBV5-1 and TRBJ1-1, with a weak D call TRBD1 (5 bases). The V gene's germline CDR1 is SGHRS and CDR2 YFSETQ. The germline V and J ends were trimmed by 0 bases and 3 bases, with 24 bases remaining between them. This CDR3 is 19 amino acids long. CDR3 coding DNA: TGCGCCAGCAGCTTGGGTATTGGTGGCAGGGATGGGTGGGACACTGAAGCTTTCTTT. This codes for CASSLGIGGRDGWDTEAFF.

The chain has TRBV6-1 and TRBJ2-2; D perhaps matches TRBD2 (6 bases). This CDR3 has 14 amino acids. Germline V gene sequence: CDR1 MNHNS, CDR2 SASEGT. The V gene lost 7 bases and the J gene lost 0 bases, with 9 bases spanning the gap. The CDR3 sequence: CASKGDSNTGELFF. The DNA of the CDR3 is TGTGCCAGCAAAGGGGACTCGAACACCGGGGAGCTGTTTTTT.

This clone showed up just once. This chain uses TRBV11-2 with TRBJ2-5; TRBD2 aligns across 12 bases. Germline V gene lookup returns CDR1 SGHAT and CDR2 FQNNGV. The J segment lost 2 bases and the V segment lost 0 bases, leaving 4 bases of the junction unmatched. The CDR3 runs to 17 residues. The chain's CDR3 is CASSLEGLAGGQETQYF. The DNA for the CDR3 is TGTGCCAGCAGCTTAGAAGGGCTAGCGGGAGGGCAAGAGACCCAGTACTTC. The variable domain in full, completed from reference TRBV11-2 and TRBJ2-5, reads EAGVAQSPRYKIIEKRQSVAFWCNPISGHATLYWYQQILGQGPKLLIQFQNNGVVDDSQLPKDRFSAERLKGVDSTLKIQPAKLEDSAVYLCASSLEGLAGGQETQYFGPGTRLLVL.